A selection of T cell receptor beta chains follows, all from one sample in a study of shared clonotypes between healthy human individuals. Some clones are missing from TCRdb's copy, which holds only in-frame ones; the method was immunoSEQ multiplex PCR. The repertoire includes around 1.4 million clones, about 98.5% of them detected once, and approximately 0.4% sits in the top ten. Sequences were obtained from naive CD4+ T cells sorted from blood. Receptor source: a man aged 25-45 years in good health. Each CDR3 is given with its conserved first and last residue. The D gene is left open where the match is weak. Clone size appears in some rows only: once, few, many, or a class for an expanded clone.

D gene	V gene	J gene	clone size	CDR3 DNA	CDR3 protein
NA	TRBV6-1	TRBJ1-4	once	TGTGCCAGCAGTGAACAGGGAGAAAAACTGTTTTTT	CASSEQGEKLFF
NA	TRBV10-3	TRBJ2-1	NA	TGTGCCATCAGTGAGAGTTTAGAGTCCTACAATGAGCAGTTCTTC	CAISESLESYNEQFF
NA	TRBV28	TRBJ1-4	NA	TGTGCCAGCAGCCGGCCGGGCGTGAACGGTGAAAAACTGTTTTTT	CASSRPGVNGEKLFF
NA	TRBV7-9	TRBJ2-5	NA	TGTGCCAGCAGCTTAGCACGGTCGAAGGAAGAGACCCAGTACTTC	CASSLARSKEETQYF
TRBD1	TRBV6-1	TRBJ1-5	NA	TGTGCCAGCAGTGAAGCGGGACAGGGGTATCAGCCCCAGCATTTT	CASSEAGQGYQPQHF
TRBD1	TRBV6-1	TRBJ2-7	NA	TGTGCCAGCAGTGAGTTAGGGACAGCCTACGAGCAGTACTTC	CASSELGTAYEQYF
NA	TRBV5-1	TRBJ2-3	NA	TGCGCCAGCAGCTTTGAACCTAAATTCGATACGCAGTATTTT	CASSFEPKFDTQYF
NA	TRBV9	TRBJ2-1	NA	TGTGCCAGCAGCCCGTACGTGTCCAATGAGCAGTTCTTC	CASSPYVSNEQFF
TRBD1	TRBV5-1	TRBJ1-4	NA	TGCGCCAGCAGCTCTGGGACAGGTGGTGAAAAACTGTTTTTT	CASSSGTGGEKLFF
NA	TRBV10-1	TRBJ1-1	NA	TGCGCCAGCAGTGACAATTTGAACACTGAAGCTTTCTTT	CASSDNLNTEAFF
NA	TRBV11-2	TRBJ2-7	NA	TGTGCCAGCAGCTTGCACAGATCCTACGAGCAGTACTTC	CASSLHRSYEQYF
TRBD1	TRBV5-1	TRBJ1-2	NA	TGCGCCAGCAGCGACAGGGTAGCGTCTAACTATGGCTACACCTTC	CASSDRVASNYGYTF
NA	TRBV11-2	TRBJ2-4	NA	TGTGCCAGCAGCTTAGCAGGAACGGACATTCAGTACTTC	CASSLAGTDIQYF
NA	TRBV28	TRBJ1-1	NA	TGTGCCAGCAGTTCTCCCGGGACATCAGAGGAAGCTTTCTTT	CASSSPGTSEEAFF
TRBD1	TRBV19	TRBJ1-1	once	TGTGCCAGTAGTATATCCAGGGGGCTCGGCACTGAAGCTTTCTTT	CASSISRGLGTEAFF
TRBD2	TRBV7-6	TRBJ2-1	NA	TGTGCCAGCAGCTTAAAGACTAGCGGGAGGTTCTACAATGAGCAGTTCTTC	CASSLKTSGRFYNEQFF
NA	TRBV11-2	TRBJ1-1	NA	TGTGCCAGCAGCCCTCTACGATGGGAGTACACTGAAGCTTTCTTT	CASSPLRWEYTEAFF
TRBD2	TRBV18	TRBJ2-1	NA	TGTGCCAGCTCAGACACTAGCGGGAGTGCCTACAATGAGCAGTTCTTC	CASSDTSGSAYNEQFF
TRBD2	TRBV6-5	TRBJ2-7	NA	TGTGCCAGCAGTTCGGAAGGGAGGGCCGTGGGGGAGCAGTACTTC	CASSSEGRAVGEQYF
NA	TRBV20-1	TRBJ2-7	NA	TGCAGTGCCAGGGTTGAGGAGCAGTACTTC	CSARVEEQYF
TRBD1	TRBV10-3	TRBJ2-7	NA	TGTGCCATCAGACCCGGGACAGGGGACGAGCAGTACTTC	CAIRPGTGDEQYF
NA	TRBV2	TRBJ2-5	once	TGTGCCAGCAGGTGGGGCGAAGAGACCCAGTACTTC	CASRWGEETQYF
TRBD1	TRBV5-1	TRBJ1-2	NA	TGCGCCAGCAGCTTGGGAGCGAGGGGGCGGAACTATGGCTACACCTTC	CASSLGARGRNYGYTF
NA	TRBV18	TRBJ2-7	once	TGTGCCAGCTCACCCCGGGACGGATCCTACGAGCAGTACTTC	CASSPRDGSYEQYF
TRBD2	TRBV7-9	TRBJ2-1	NA	TGTGCCAGCAGCTCTCCCGGGCGGGGGAGCTCCTACAATGAGCAGTTCTTC	CASSSPGRGSSYNEQFF
NA	TRBV5-1	TRBJ1-5	NA	TGCGCCAGCAGCTCGGGTCAGGATGGTCAGCCCCAGCATTTT	CASSSGQDGQPQHF
NA	TRBV6-5	TRBJ2-5	once	TGTGCCAGCAGTTTGTTAGAGACCCAGTACTTC	CASSLLETQYF
NA	TRBV27	TRBJ2-3	once	TGTGCCAGCAGTCTCAGTTATCAGGGACCTACTAGCACAGATACGCAGTATTTT	CASSLSYQGPTSTDTQYF
TRBD1	TRBV19	TRBJ2-3	NA	TGTGCCAGTCGGGACAGGGTGGGTACAGATACGCAGTATTTT	CASRDRVGTDTQYF
TRBD2	TRBV29-1	TRBJ2-2	NA	TGCAGCGTCCGAAGGACTAGCGGGAGCCAGAACACCGGGGAGCTGTTTTTT	CSVRRTSGSQNTGELFF
TRBD1	TRBV5-1	TRBJ1-2	NA	TGCGCCAGCAGCTTGGATCCCGGACAGGGCAGCTATGGCTACACCTTC	CASSLDPGQGSYGYTF
NA	TRBV27	TRBJ2-7	NA	TGTGCCAGCAGTTTTCAAGGCTGGGCCTACGAGCAGTACTTC	CASSFQGWAYEQYF
NA	TRBV4-3	TRBJ2-3	NA	TGCGCCAGCAGCCAAGATCGGGCGGTCCCCGGCACAGATACGCAGTATTTT	CASSQDRAVPGTDTQYF
NA	TRBV4-2	TRBJ2-2	NA	TGTGCCAGCAGCCAGGGGATAGGGGAGCTGTTTTTT	CASSQGIGELFF
TRBD2	TRBV19	TRBJ2-5	NA	TGTGCCAGTAGAACCAGGATTCGAGCGGGAGAGTCAGAGACCCAGTACTTC	CASRTRIRAGESETQYF
NA	TRBV19	TRBJ2-7	NA	TGTGCCAGTAGTATAAGGGGCCGACTAGGATACGAGCAGTACTTC	CASSIRGRLGYEQYF
TRBD2	TRBV7-8	TRBJ2-7	NA	TGTGCCAGCAGCCGGTCCCGAGGGCTAGCGGGAGCTTCGTGGTACGAGCAGTACTTC	CASSRSRGLAGASWYEQYF
NA	TRBV11-3	TRBJ2-3	NA	TGTGCCAGCAGCCCGCGGACTCATGGGGAGCAGTATTTT	CASSPRTHGEQYF
NA	TRBV7-2	TRBJ2-2	NA	TGTGCCAGCCTATTGGGATCAGGAGGTCTAAACACCGGGGAGCTGTTTTTT	CASLLGSGGLNTGELFF
TRBD2	TRBV7-8	TRBJ2-3	NA	TGTGCCAGCAGCTTATTCCAGCGGACTAGCGTATTCACAGATACGCAGTATTTT	CASSLFQRTSVFTDTQYF
TRBD2	TRBV28	TRBJ2-2	NA	TGTGCCAGCACTCAACTAGCGGGAGGTAACACCGGGGAGCTGTTTTTT	CASTQLAGGNTGELFF
NA	TRBV10-2	TRBJ1-5	NA	TGCGCCAGCAGTGAGAGCCCTTGGAGCAATCAGCCCCAGCATTTT	CASSESPWSNQPQHF
NA	TRBV2	TRBJ1-5	NA	TGTGCCAGCAGAACCGGGACGAGCAGTGGCAATCAGCCCCAGCATTTT	CASRTGTSSGNQPQHF
NA	TRBV7-9	TRBJ2-5	NA	TGTGCCAGCAGCTTAGTTGTGGGGCCACTACAGACCCAGTACTTC	CASSLVVGPLQTQYF
NA	TRBV5-1	TRBJ2-1	NA	TGCGCCAGCAGCTTGACTTTCGGAAATGAGCAGTTCTTC	CASSLTFGNEQFF
TRBD1	TRBV7-3	TRBJ2-1	NA	TGTGCCAGCAGCCCCTACCCTCCCGGGACAGGGGAACTCAATGAGCAGTTCTTC	CASSPYPPGTGELNEQFF
TRBD1	TRBV11-2	TRBJ1-3	NA	TGTGCCAGCAGCTCCAGAAGTCCCGGGACAGGGATTCCCATATATTTT	CASSSRSPGTGIPIYF
NA	TRBV7-2	TRBJ2-3	NA	TGTGCCAGCAGCTTAGAGGCCGGCACAGATACGCAGTATTTT	CASSLEAGTDTQYF
NA	TRBV5-6	TRBJ2-4	NA	TGTGCCAGCAGCTTTACCGGGTCGAACATTCAGTACTTC	CASSFTGSNIQYF
NA	TRBV10-3	TRBJ2-1	NA	TGTGCCTCAAGGTACCTCGACCGGGACAATGAGCAGTTCTTC	CASRYLDRDNEQFF
TRBD1	TRBV7-6	TRBJ2-5	NA	TGTGCCAGCAGCTCGACAGGGAGAGAGACCCAGTACTTC	CASSSTGRETQYF
TRBD2	TRBV10-3	TRBJ2-1	NA	TGTGCCATCGGGGGGACTAGCGGGAAGAATGAGCAGTTCTTC	CAIGGTSGKNEQFF
NA	TRBV28	TRBJ2-7	NA	TGTGCCAGCAGTTTATACATCGGTTGGGGGGGCCACGAGCAGTACTTC	CASSLYIGWGGHEQYF